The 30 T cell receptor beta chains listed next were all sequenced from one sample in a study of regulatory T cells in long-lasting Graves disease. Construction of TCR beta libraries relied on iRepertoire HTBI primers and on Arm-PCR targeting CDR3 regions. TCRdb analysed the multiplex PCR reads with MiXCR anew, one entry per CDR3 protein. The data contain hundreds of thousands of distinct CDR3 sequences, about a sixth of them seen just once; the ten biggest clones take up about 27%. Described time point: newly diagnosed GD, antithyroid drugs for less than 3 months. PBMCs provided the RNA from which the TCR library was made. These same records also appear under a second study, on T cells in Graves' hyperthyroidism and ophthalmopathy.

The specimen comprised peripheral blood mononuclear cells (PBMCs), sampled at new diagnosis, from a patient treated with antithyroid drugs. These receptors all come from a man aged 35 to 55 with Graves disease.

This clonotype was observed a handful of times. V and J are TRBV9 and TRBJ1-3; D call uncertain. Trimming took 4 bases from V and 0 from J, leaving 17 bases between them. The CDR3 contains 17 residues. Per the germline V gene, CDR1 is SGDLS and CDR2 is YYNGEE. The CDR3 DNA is TGTGCCAGCAGCCCAGCGTTTCCCGGCCTCTCTGGAAACACCATATATTTT. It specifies CASSPAFPGLSGNTIYF.

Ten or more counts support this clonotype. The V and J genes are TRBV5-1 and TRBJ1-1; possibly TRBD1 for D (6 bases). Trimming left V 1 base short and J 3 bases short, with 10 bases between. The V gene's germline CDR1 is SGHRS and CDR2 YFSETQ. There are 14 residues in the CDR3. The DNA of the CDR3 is TGCGCCAGCAGCTTGCAGGGGTCGGACACTGAAGCTTTCTTT. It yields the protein CASSLQGSDTEAFF.

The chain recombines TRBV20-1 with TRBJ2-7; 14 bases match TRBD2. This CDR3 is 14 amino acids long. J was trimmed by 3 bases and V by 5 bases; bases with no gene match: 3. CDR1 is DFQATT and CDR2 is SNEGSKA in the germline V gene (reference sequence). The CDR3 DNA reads TGCAGTGCTGGGACTAGCGGGAGAAACTACGAGCAGTACTTC. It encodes CSAGTSGRNYEQYF.

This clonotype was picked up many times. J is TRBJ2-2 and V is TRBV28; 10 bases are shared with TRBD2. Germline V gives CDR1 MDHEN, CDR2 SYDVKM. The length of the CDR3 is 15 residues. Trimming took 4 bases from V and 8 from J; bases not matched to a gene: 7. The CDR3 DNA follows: TGTGCCAGCAGTTATCTAGCGGGGGTAAATGGGGAGCTGTTTTTT. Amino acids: CASSYLAGVNGELFF.

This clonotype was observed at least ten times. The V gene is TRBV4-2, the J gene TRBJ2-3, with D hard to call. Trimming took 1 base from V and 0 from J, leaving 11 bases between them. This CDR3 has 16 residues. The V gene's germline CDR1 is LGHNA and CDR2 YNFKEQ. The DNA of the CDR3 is TGTGCCAGCAGCCAAGGATCTAGTGCTAGCACAGATACGCAGTATTTT. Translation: CASSQGSSASTDTQYF.

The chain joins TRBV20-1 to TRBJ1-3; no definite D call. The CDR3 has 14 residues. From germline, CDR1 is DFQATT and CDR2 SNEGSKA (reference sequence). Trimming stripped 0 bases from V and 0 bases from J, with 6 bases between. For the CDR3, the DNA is TGCAGTGCTAGAGATCTACACTCTGGAAACACCATATATTTT. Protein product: CSARDLHSGNTIYF.

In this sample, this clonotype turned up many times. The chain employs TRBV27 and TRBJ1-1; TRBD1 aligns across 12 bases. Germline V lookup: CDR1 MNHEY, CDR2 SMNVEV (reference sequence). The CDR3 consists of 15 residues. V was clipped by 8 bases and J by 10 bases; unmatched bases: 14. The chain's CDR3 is CASEKHPGTGGSAFF. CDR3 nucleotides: TGTGCCAGCGAGAAACACCCAGGGACAGGGGGCTCAGCTTTCTTT.

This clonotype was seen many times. The CDR3 sequence: CATSAGVNQPQHF. CDR3 nucleotides: TGTGCCACCAGTGCGGGAGTCAATCAGCCCCAGCATTTT. V and J are TRBV24-1 and TRBJ1-5; D gene uncertain. The CDR3 has 13 amino acids. Trimming removed 5 bases from V and 3 bases from J, with 7 bases in between. The germline V gene has CDR1 KGHDR and CDR2 SFDVKD.

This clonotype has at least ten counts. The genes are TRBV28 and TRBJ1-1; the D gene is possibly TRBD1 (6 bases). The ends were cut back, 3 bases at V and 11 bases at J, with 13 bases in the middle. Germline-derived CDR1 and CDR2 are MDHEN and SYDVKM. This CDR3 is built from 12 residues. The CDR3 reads CASSFRAGAAFF. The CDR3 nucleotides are TGTGCCAGCAGTTTCCGGGCAGGGGCCGCTTTCTTT.

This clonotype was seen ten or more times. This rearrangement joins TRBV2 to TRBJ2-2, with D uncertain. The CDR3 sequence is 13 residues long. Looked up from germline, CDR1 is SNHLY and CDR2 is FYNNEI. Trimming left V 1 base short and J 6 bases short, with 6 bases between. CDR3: CASSEVVSGELFF. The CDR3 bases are TGTGCCAGCAGTGAAGTTGTGTCCGGGGAGCTGTTTTTT.

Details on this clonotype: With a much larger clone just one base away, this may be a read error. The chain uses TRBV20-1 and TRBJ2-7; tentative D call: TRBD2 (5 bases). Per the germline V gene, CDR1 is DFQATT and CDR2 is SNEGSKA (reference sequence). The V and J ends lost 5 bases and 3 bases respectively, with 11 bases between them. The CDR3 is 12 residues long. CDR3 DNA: TGCAGTGCTGGAGGTTCCATCTACGAGCAGTACTTC. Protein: CSAGGSIYEQYF.

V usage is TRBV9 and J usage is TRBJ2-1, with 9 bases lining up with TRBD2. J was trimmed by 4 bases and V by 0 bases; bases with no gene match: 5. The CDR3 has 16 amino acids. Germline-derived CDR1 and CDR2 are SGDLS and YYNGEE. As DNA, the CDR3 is TGTGCCAGCAGCGTAGGTTGGCGGGGGGGTTACAATGAGCAGTTCTTC. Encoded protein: CASSVGWRGGYNEQFF.

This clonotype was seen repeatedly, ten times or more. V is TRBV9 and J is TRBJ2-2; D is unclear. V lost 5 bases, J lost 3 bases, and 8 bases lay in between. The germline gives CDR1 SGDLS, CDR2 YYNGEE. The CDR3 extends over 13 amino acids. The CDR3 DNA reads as TGTGCCAGCAGGATTGGGGACACCGGGGAGCTGTTTTTT. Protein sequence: CASRIGDTGELFF.

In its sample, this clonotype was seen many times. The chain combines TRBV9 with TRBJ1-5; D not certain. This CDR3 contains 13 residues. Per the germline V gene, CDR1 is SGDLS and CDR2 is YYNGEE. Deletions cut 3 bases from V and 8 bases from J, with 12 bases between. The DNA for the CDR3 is TGTGCCAGCAGCGCCCCGTTGGTTAAGCCCCAGCATTTT. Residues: CASSAPLVKPQHF.

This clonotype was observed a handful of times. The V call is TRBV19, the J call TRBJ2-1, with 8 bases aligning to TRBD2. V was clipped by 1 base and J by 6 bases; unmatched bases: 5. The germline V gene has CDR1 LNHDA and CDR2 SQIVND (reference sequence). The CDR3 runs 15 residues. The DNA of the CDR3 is TGTGCCAGTAGTATAGCGGGGGGGTCTAGCAATGAGCAGTTCTTC. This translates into CASSIAGGSSNEQFF.

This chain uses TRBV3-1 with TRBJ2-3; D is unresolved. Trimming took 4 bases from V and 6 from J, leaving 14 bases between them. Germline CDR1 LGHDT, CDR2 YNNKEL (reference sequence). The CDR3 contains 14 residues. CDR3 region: CASSLLPVRDTQYF. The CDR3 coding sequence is TGTGCCAGCAGCCTCCTCCCAGTGCGTGATACGCAGTATTTT.

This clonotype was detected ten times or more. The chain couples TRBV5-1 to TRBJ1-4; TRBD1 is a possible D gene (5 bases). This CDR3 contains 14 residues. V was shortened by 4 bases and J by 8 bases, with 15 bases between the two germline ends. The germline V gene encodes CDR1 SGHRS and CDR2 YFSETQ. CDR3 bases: TGCGCCAGCAGCCCAAGGACAAACGGGGAAAAACTGTTTTTT. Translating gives CASSPRTNGEKLFF.

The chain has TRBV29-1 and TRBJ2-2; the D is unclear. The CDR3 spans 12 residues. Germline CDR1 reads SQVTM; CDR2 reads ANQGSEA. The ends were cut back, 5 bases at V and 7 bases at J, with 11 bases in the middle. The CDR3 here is CSVQKWDGELFF. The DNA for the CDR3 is TGCAGCGTTCAAAAGTGGGACGGGGAGCTGTTTTTT.

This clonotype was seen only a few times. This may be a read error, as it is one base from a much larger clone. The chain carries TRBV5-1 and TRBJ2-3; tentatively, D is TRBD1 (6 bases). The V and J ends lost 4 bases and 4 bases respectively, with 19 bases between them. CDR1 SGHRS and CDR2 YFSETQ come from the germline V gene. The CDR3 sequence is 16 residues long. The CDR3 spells CASSSLQGSSADTQYF. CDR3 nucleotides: TGCGCCAGCAGCAGCTTACAGGGCTCCAGCGCAGATACGCAGTATTTT.

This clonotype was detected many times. This CDR3 reads CASSSGPRAEAFF. CDR3 DNA sequence: TGTGCCAGCAGCTCGGGGCCTCGGGCTGAAGCTTTCTTT. The J gene is TRBJ1-1, the V gene TRBV7-2, with D possibly being TRBD1 (5 bases). Per the germline V gene, CDR1 is SGHTA and CDR2 is FQGNSA. V lost 4 bases, J lost 6 bases, and 12 bases lay in between. The CDR3 length is 13 residues.

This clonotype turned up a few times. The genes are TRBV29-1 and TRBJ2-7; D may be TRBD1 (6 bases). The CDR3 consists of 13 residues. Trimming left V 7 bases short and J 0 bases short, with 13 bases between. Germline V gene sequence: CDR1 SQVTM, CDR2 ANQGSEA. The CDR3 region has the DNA TGCAGCGGACACAGGGTCTGCTCCTACGAGCAGTACTTC. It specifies CSGHRVCSYEQYF.

For the CDR3, the DNA is TGCAGTGCGGGACAGGGGGTGTCAAATGAGCAGTTCTTC. Protein: CSAGQGVSNEQFF. The V call is TRBV20-1, the J call TRBJ2-1, with TRBD1 identical over 11 bases. V shed 6 bases, J shed 7 bases, and the junction held 5 bases outside the gene matches. Germline lookup yields CDR1 DFQATT and CDR2 SNEGSKA (reference sequence). The CDR3 has 13 amino acids.

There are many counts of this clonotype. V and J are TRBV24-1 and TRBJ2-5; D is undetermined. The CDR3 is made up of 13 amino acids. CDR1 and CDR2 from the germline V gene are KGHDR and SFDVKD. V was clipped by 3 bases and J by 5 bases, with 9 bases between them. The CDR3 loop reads CATSDALRETQYF. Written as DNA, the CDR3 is TGTGCCACCAGTGATGCCCTGAGGGAGACCCAGTACTTC.

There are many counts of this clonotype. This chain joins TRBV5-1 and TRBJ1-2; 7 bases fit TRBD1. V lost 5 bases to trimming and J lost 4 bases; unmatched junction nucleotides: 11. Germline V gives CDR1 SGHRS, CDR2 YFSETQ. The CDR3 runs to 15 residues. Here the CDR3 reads CASRQTGQAVYGYTF. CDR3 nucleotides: TGCGCCAGCAGGCAGACAGGGCAGGCGGTCTATGGCTACACCTTC.

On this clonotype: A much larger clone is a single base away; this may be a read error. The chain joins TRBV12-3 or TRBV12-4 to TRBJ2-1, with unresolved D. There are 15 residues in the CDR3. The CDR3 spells CASSLGFGAYSEQFF. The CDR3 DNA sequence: TGTGCCAGCAGTTTGGGGTTCGGTGCCTACAGTGAGCAGTTCTTC.

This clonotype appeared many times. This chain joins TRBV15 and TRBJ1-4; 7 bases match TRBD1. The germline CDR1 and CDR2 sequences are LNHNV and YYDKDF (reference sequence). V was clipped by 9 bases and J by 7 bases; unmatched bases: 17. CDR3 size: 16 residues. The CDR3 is CATRQQLGTVFEKLFF. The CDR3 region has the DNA TGTGCCACACGACAACAATTAGGGACAGTTTTTGAAAAACTGTTTTTT.

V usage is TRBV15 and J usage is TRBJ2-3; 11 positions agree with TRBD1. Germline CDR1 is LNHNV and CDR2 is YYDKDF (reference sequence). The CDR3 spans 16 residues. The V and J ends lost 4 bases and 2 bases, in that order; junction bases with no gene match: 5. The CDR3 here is CATSTWTGGFTDTQYF. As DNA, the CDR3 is TGTGCCACCAGCACCTGGACAGGGGGCTTCACAGATACGCAGTATTTT.

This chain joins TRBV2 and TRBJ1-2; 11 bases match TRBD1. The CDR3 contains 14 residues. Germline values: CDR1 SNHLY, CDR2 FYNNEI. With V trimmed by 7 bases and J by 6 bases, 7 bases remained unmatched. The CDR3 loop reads CASNGQGALDGYTF. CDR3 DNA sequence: TGTGCCAGCAATGGACAGGGGGCGCTCGATGGCTACACCTTC.

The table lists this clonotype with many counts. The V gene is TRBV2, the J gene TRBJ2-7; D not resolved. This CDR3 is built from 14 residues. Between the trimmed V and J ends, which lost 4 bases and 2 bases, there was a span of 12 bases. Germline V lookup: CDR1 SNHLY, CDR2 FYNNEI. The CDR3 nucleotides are TGTGCCAGCAGTGTTGACGCGCTGCCCTACGAGCAGTACTTC. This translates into CASSVDALPYEQYF.

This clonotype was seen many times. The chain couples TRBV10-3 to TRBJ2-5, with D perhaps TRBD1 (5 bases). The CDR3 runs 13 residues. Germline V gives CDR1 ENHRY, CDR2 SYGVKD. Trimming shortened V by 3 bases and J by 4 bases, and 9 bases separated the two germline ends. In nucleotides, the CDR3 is TGTGCCATCAGTGAAGTGGGGCTAGAGACCCAGTACTTC. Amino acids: CAISEVGLETQYF.